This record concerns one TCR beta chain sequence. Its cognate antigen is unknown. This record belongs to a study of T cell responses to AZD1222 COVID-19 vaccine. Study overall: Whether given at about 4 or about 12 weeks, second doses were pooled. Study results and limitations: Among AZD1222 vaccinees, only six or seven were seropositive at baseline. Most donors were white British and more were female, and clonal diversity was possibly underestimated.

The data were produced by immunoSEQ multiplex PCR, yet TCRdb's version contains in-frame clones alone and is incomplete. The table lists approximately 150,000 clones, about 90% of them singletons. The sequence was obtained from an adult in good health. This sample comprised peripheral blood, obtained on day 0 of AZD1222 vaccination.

CDR3 loop: CATSRTGDQPQHF. The CDR3 DNA follows: TGTGCCACCAGCAGGACAGGGGATCAGCCCCAGCATTTT. The chain couples TRBV15 to TRBJ1-5; TRBD1 agrees at 8 bases. Germline V CDR1 and CDR2: LNHNV, YYDKDF (reference sequence). The CDR3 has 13 residues. V was clipped by 3 bases and J by 5 bases; unmatched bases: 0.